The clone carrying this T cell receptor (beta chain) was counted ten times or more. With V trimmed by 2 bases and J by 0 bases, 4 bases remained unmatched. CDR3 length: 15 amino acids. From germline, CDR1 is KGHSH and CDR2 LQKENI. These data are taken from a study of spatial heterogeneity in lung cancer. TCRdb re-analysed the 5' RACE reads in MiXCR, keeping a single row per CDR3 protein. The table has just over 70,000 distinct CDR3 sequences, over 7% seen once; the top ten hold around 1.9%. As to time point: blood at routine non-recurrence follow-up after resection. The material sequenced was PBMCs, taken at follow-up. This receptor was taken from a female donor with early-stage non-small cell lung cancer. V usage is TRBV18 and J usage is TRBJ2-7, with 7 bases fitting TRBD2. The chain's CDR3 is CASSPFLADSYEQYF. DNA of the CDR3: TGTGCCAGCTCACCATTCCTAGCGGACTCCTACGAGCAGTACTTC.